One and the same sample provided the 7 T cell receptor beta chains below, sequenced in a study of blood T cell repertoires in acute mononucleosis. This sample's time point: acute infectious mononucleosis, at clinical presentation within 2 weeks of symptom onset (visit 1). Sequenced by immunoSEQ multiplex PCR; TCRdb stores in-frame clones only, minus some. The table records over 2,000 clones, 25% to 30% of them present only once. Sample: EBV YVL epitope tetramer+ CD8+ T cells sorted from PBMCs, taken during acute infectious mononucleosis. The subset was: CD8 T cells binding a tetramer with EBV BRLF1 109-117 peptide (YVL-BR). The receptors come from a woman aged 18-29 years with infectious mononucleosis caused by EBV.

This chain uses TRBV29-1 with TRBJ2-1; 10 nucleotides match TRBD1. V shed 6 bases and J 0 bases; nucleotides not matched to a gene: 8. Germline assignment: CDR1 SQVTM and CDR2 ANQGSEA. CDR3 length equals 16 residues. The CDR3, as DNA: TGCAGCGTAGGAGGGACAGGGGCATACTCCTACAATGAGCAGTTCTTC. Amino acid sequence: CSVGGTGAYSYNEQFF.

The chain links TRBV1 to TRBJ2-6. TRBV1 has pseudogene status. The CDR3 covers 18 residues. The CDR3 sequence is CTSRPICLCTSRANVLTF. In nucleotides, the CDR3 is TGCACCAGCAGACCTATTTGTTTGTGCACAAGTCGGGCCAACGTCCTGACTTTC.

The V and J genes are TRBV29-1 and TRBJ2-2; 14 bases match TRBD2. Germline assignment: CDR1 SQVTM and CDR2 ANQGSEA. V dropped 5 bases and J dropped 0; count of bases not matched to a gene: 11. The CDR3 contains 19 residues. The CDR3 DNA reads TGCAGCGTTACCAAGGCCGGACTAGCGGGAGGTTCGAACACCGGGGAGCTGTTTTTT. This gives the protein CSVTKAGLAGGSNTGELFF.

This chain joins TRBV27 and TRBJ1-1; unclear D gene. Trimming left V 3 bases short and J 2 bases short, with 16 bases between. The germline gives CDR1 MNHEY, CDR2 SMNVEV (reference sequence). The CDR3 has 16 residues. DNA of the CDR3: TGTGCCAGCAGTTTTCTGGGAAAGACAATTAACACTGAAGCTTTCTTT. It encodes CASSFLGKTINTEAFF.

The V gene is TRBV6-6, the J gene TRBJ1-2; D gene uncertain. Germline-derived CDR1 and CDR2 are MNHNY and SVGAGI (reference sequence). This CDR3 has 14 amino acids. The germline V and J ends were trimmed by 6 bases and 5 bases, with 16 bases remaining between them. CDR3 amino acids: CASSQVSEFYGYTF. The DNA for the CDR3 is TGTGCCAGCAGCCAAGTCTCCGAGTTTTATGGCTACACCTTC.

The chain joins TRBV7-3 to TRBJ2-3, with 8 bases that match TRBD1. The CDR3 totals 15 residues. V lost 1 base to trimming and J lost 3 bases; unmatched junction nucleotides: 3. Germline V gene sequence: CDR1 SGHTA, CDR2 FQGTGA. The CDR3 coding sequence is TGTGCCAGCAGCTTAAGGCAGGGGGCGACAGATACGCAGTATTTT. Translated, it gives CASSLRQGATDTQYF.

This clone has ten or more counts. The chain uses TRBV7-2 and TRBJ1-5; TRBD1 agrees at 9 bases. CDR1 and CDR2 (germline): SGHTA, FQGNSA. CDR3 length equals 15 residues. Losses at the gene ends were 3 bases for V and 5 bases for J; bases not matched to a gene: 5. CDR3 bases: TGTGCCAGCAGCTTGGGACAGGGAGAACATCAGCCCCAGCATTTT. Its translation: CASSLGQGEHQPQHF.